This T cell receptor beta chain was recorded in a study of blood T cell repertoires in COVID-19. In the study overall: The samples span acute and convalescent COVID-19 from the United States, Italy and Spain.

V shed 4 bases and J 6 bases; nucleotides not matched to a gene: 11. CDR3 size: 16 residues. Germline V lookup: CDR1 MGHRA, CDR2 YSYEKL. As processed by the authors: Counts of nucleated cells, estimated from reference gene primer amplification, were obtained. Data came from immunoSEQ multiplex PCR; TCRdb stores just in-frame clones and leaves some out. D and trimming were read from the DNA, whereas the V and J calls and clone size are those reported in that table. Here the sample spans hundreds of thousands of clones, about 80% being singletons. This sequence joins TRBV4-1 and TRBJ1-1; 10 positions match TRBD1. The sequence derives from a woman between 40 and 50 years old with active or convalescent COVID-19. The sequencing input was peripheral blood. This chain's CDR3 is CASSPGTGEAKAEAFF. The CDR3 coding sequence is TGCGCCAGCAGCCCCGGGACAGGGGAGGCGAAAGCTGAAGCTTTCTTT.